These 30 T cell receptor beta chains originate from one sample sequenced in a study of vaccination and CD4 T cells after COVID-19. Treatment here: roughly 10-day PBMC culture with coronavirus spike peptide pools or control peptides (ViraFEST assay). Sequenced with the Oncomine TCR Beta short-read assay was DNA taken from cultured CD4+ T cells. In TCRdb, the PCR reads were re-called with MiXCR into one record per CDR3 protein. The sample yields some 13,000 distinct CDR3 sequences, around 45% seen once. Antigen specificity for these receptors is unknown. Sequenced: CD4+ T cells from blood, cultured in vitro. The receptors come from a human donor who had recovered from COVID-19.

To note about this clonotype: As the CDR3 is not closed by the conserved phenylalanine or tryptophan, this likely results from a read error. The V call is TRBV7-2, the J call TRBJ2-1; 12 bases align to TRBD2. Germline V gene sequence: CDR1 SGHTA, CDR2 FQGNSA. J gave up 9 bases and V 7 bases, and 7 bases lay outside the gene matches. The CDR3 is made up of 14 amino acids. CDR3 sequence reads: CASTRLAGESEQFL. Written as DNA, the CDR3 is TGTGCCAGCACCAGACTAGCGGGGGAGAGTGAGCAGTTCCTC.

The chain recombines TRBV11-2 with TRBJ2-1, with D perhaps given as TRBD1 or TRBD2 (5 bases each). In germline, CDR1 is SGHAT, CDR2 FQNNGV. The V end was cut by 5 bases, the J end by 1 base, with 15 bases between. CDR3 length: 16 residues. The CDR3 spells CASSPWDARSYNEQFF. CDR3 DNA: TGTGCCAGCAGCCCATGGGACGCAAGGTCCTACAATGAGCAGTTCTTC. Together with reference TRBV11-2 and TRBJ2-1, the CDR3 gives the full variable domain: EAGVAQSPRYKIIEKRQSVAFWCNPISGHATLYWYQQILGQGPKLLIQFQNNGVVDDSQLPKDRFSAERLKGVDSTLKIQPAKLEDSAVYLCASSPWDARSYNEQFFGPGTRLTVL.

The chain has TRBV7-6 and TRBJ2-7, with TRBD1 matching 7 bases. CDR1 and CDR2 from the germline V gene are SGHVS and FNYEAQ. The CDR3 has 16 amino acids. The J segment lost 2 bases and the V segment lost 5 bases, leaving 12 bases of the junction unmatched. The CDR3: CASSPTHRDSPYEQYF. The DNA of the CDR3 is TGTGCCAGCAGCCCCACCCACCGGGACAGCCCCTACGAGCAGTACTTC.

The chain is built from TRBV29-1 and TRBJ1-1, with unresolved D. Looked up from germline, CDR1 is SQVTM and CDR2 is ANQGSEA. CDR3 length: 11 residues. Trimming took 4 bases from V and 3 from J, leaving 6 bases between them. CDR3 sequence (DNA): TGCAGCGTTGGATCTTACACTGAAGCTTTCTTT. As protein: CSVGSYTEAFF.

V usage is TRBV30 and J usage is TRBJ1-2; D unclear. Trimming removed 0 bases at V and 8 bases at J, with 10 bases between. This CDR3 is 12 amino acids long. CDR1 is GTSNPN and CDR2 is SVGIG in the germline V gene (reference sequence). CDR3 residues: CAWSVVGKGYTF. DNA of the CDR3: TGTGCCTGGAGTGTTGTCGGGAAAGGCTACACCTTC.

The chain couples TRBV7-6 to TRBJ1-2; unclear D gene. From germline, CDR1 is SGHVS and CDR2 FNYEAQ. The CDR3 runs 12 residues. V was trimmed by 6 bases and J by 13 bases, leaving 18 bases between them. The chain's CDR3 is CASSPLGRESTF. The CDR3 nucleotides are TGTGCCAGCAGTCCACTTGGGCGGGAGAGCACCTTC.

This clonotype was found a few times. A read error may produce the germline difference seen at one junction end. V and J are TRBV20-1 and TRBJ1-2; no reliable D call. Germline V gene data show CDR1 as DFQATT and CDR2 as SNEGSKA (reference sequence). The CDR3 covers 11 residues. Written as DNA, the CDR3 is TGCAGTGCCAACAACCCCCCGTTAAGCAGCTTC. Translation: CSANNPPLSSF.

Only a few counts were recorded for this clonotype. The chain recombines TRBV11-2 with TRBJ2-5; 10 positions agree with TRBD1. The CDR3 covers 17 residues. CDR1 is SGHAT and CDR2 is FQNNGV in the germline V gene. The trim removed 4 bases at V and 8 bases at J, leaving 16 bases unmatched. The CDR3 bases are TGTGCCAGCAGCTCACCTTTATCCGCCGGGACAGGGGAAACCCAGTACTTC. Protein sequence: CASSSPLSAGTGETQYF.

The chain combines TRBV7-9 with TRBJ2-7; TRBD1 aligns across 11 bases. With 5 bases clipped from V and 1 base from J, the junction kept 4 bases outside the gene matches. Germline CDR1 reads SEHNR; CDR2 reads FQNEAQ (reference sequence). This CDR3 is 15 amino acids long. The CDR3 bases are TGTGCCAGCAGCGGGGGACAGGGGGTGTCCTACGAGCAGTACTTC. Its translation is CASSGGQGVSYEQYF.

The chain recombines TRBV10-2 with TRBJ1-1; D is undetermined. The CDR3 consists of 13 residues. Trimming shortened V by 6 bases and J by 0 bases, and 8 bases separated the two germline ends. Germline lookup yields CDR1 WSHSY and CDR2 SAAADI. The CDR3 bases are TGCGCCAGCAGAAACAGTTTGAACACTGAAGCTTTCTTT. Translated, it gives CASRNSLNTEAFF.

The chain links TRBV12-3 or TRBV12-4 to TRBJ1-3; D ambiguous. CDR3 length: 16 amino acids. The V gene lost 7 bases and the J gene lost 0 bases, with 16 bases spanning the gap. In DNA form, the CDR3 reads TGTGCCAGCACTTCTTTTTCGGCCATCTCTGGAAACACCATATATTTT. Translating gives CASTSFSAISGNTIYF.

The chain has TRBV4-1 and TRBJ2-7, with a tentative D call TRBD2 (6 bases). Germline CDR1 reads MGHRA; CDR2 reads YSYEKL. The length of the CDR3 is 14 residues. V was cut by 3 bases and J by 5 bases, with 14 bases left in between. CDR3 protein: CASSQRGSFNEQYF. Here the CDR3 DNA reads TGCGCCAGCAGCCAGCGGGGATCCTTCAACGAGCAGTACTTC.

This rearrangement joins TRBV7-2 to TRBJ1-2; the D gene is possibly TRBD1 (5 bases). Germline CDR1 SGHTA, CDR2 FQGNSA. The CDR3 sequence is 18 residues long. V dropped 0 bases and J dropped 4 bases, with 21 bases sitting between them. DNA of the CDR3: TGTGCCAGCAGCTTAGCGGGGGGGGTCGCACAGCCTCTCTATGGCTACACCTTC. This gives the protein CASSLAGGVAQPLYGYTF.

V gene TRBV20-1 combines with J gene TRBJ2-5, with TRBD1 matching 8 bases. V lost 3 bases and J lost 4; bases outside the gene matches: 7. The germline V gene encodes CDR1 DFQATT and CDR2 SNEGSKA (reference sequence). The CDR3 extends over 14 amino acids. The CDR3 is CSASPRGRRETQYF. The DNA of the CDR3 is TGCAGTGCTAGCCCCAGGGGGCGAAGAGAGACCCAGTACTTC.

This clonotype was observed a handful of times. V and J are TRBV7-8 and TRBJ1-2, with a possible D match to TRBD1 (6 bases). Germline V gene sequence: CDR1 SGHVS, CDR2 FQNEAQ. With 5 bases removed from V and 4 bases from J, the gap between germline ends came to 8 bases. This CDR3 comprises 12 residues. CDR3 in amino acids: CASSSRGYGYTF. The CDR3 DNA follows: TGTGCCAGCAGCAGCAGGGGCTATGGCTACACCTTC.

This rearrangement joins TRBV5-1 to TRBJ2-2; TRBD2 matches 11 bases. J was trimmed by 5 bases and V by 4 bases; bases with no gene match: 16. Germline V lookup: CDR1 SGHRS, CDR2 YFSETQ. This CDR3 comprises 19 residues. The CDR3 DNA reads as TGCGCCAGCAGCCCGGCCGGTCTAGCGGGGGGCCTGGGGACCGGGGAGCTGTTTTTT. Residues: CASSPAGLAGGLGTGELFF.

This rearrangement joins TRBV2 to TRBJ1-4; 7 bases line up with TRBD1. The CDR3 sequence is 12 residues long. V was clipped by 7 bases and J by 8 bases; unmatched bases: 4. Germline assignment: CDR1 SNHLY and CDR2 FYNNEI. DNA of the CDR3: TGTGCCAGCACAGGGGGTGAAGAAAAACTGTTTTTT. It specifies CASTGGEEKLFF. Filled out from reference TRBV2 and TRBJ1-4, the complete variable domain reads EPEVTQTPSHQVTQMGQEVILRCVPISNHLYFYWYRQILGQKVEFLVSFYNNEISEKSEIFDDQFSVERPDGSNFTLKIRSTKLEDSAMYFCASTGGEEKLFFGSGTQLSVL.

This clonotype was counted only a few times. The CDR3 bases are TGTGCCAGCAGCCAGAGGGGTGGCTACACCTTC. Protein product: CASSQRGGYTF. The chain recombines TRBV3-1 with TRBJ1-2; possible D gene TRBD1, 5 bases. The CDR3 is 11 residues long. V dropped 3 bases and J dropped 7 bases, with 6 bases sitting between them. CDR1 and CDR2 from the germline V gene are LGHDT and YNNKEL (reference sequence).

The chain uses TRBV10-3 and TRBJ2-7; perhaps D is TRBD1 or TRBD2 (6 bases each). V lost 11 bases to trimming and J lost 1 base, with 18 bases between them. The CDR3 runs to 14 residues. CDR1 is ENHRY and CDR2 is SYGVKD in the germline V gene. CDR3 coding DNA: TGTGCCCACCGGGGGCAGGGTGGTTCCTACGAGCAGTACTTC. Amino acids: CAHRGQGGSYEQYF.

The chain recombines TRBV10-2 with TRBJ1-1; TRBD1 matches 7 bases. The CDR3 runs 14 residues. Trimming cost V 9 bases and J 6 bases; bases outside gene matches: 13. Germline loops: CDR1 WSHSY, CDR2 SAAADI. As DNA, the CDR3 is TGCGCCAGTATGACAGGGCTCGAAGTCGCTGAAGCTTTCTTT. This translates into CASMTGLEVAEAFF.

This clonotype turned up a few times. The J gene is TRBJ1-2, the V gene TRBV20-1; 10 bases fit TRBD1. This CDR3 spans 11 amino acids. Germline CDR1 reads DFQATT; CDR2 reads SNEGSKA (reference sequence). The CDR3: CRGQGQYGYTF. The CDR3 region has the DNA TGCAGGGGACAGGGGCAGTACGGCTACACCTTC.

This chain's CDR3 is CAWTVLTANTEAFF. For the CDR3, the DNA is TGTGCCTGGACCGTTCTAACAGCGAACACTGAAGCTTTCTTT. The chain carries TRBV30 and TRBJ1-1; no clear D. Germline V gene sequence: CDR1 GTSNPN, CDR2 SVGIG (reference sequence). This CDR3 comprises 14 residues. Trimming removed 4 bases at V and 1 base at J, with 13 bases between.

V is TRBV30 and J is TRBJ1-2; possible D gene TRBD1, 6 bases. V lost 5 bases and J lost 4, with 17 bases in between. The CDR3 contains 14 residues. Germline V gene sequence: CDR1 GTSNPN, CDR2 SVGIG (reference sequence). The CDR3: CAWEGKGDGYGYTF. DNA for the CDR3: TGTGCCTGGGAGGGGAAGGGGGACGGCTATGGCTACACCTTC.

Only a few counts were recorded for this clonotype. This sequence joins TRBV20-1 and TRBJ2-5; 7 bases line up with TRBD1. Germline values: CDR1 DFQATT, CDR2 SNEGSKA (reference sequence). The V and J ends lost 3 bases and 2 bases, in that order; junction bases with no gene match: 6. The CDR3 contains 14 residues. The CDR3 DNA is TGCAGTGCTAGCCCGGGACAGACACAAGAGACCCAGTACTTC. Its protein is CSASPGQTQETQYF.

V gene TRBV4-1 combines with J gene TRBJ2-1; TRBD2 agrees at 14 bases. The V segment lost 4 bases and the J segment 14 bases; nucleotides outside the gene matches: 13. The germline gives CDR1 MGHRA, CDR2 YSYEKL. This CDR3 is 16 amino acids long. The CDR3 bases are TGCGCCAGCAGCCTTTTTGGGACTAGCGGGGGTAAAGGGAAGTTCTTC. Its protein product is CASSLFGTSGGKGKFF.

The rearrangement uses TRBV21-1 and TRBJ2-3; whether TRBD2, the table's D call, matches the DNA was not checked. TRBV21-1 is a known pseudogene. The CDR3 is 18 amino acids. The CDR3 protein is CASSIRTSGGAGTDTQYF. The CDR3 coding sequence is TGTGCCAGCAGCATCAGGACTAGCGGGGGGGCAGGGACAGATACGCAGTATTTT.

The V gene is TRBV7-2, the J gene TRBJ2-1; D might be TRBD2 (6 bases). V lost 4 bases and J 1 base, leaving 8 bases between the germline ends. Germline values: CDR1 SGHTA, CDR2 FQGNSA. The CDR3 spans 14 residues. The CDR3 DNA reads TGTGCCAGCAGCTCGGCGGGGTCCTACAATGAGCAGTTCTTC. Protein: CASSSAGSYNEQFF.

By its share, this clonotype is medium-sized. The chain recombines TRBV19 with TRBJ1-6, with 9 bases aligning to TRBD1. The CDR3 is 13 residues long. The germline V gene has CDR1 LNHDA and CDR2 SQIVND (reference sequence). J was trimmed by 14 bases and V by 3 bases; bases with no gene match: 5. In DNA, the CDR3 is TGTGCCAGTAGTATTGGGGGACAGGGTACCCTCCACTTT. Translating it yields CASSIGGQGTLHF.

This clonotype has just a few counts. This rearrangement joins TRBV7-8 to TRBJ1-5; possibly TRBD1 for D (5 bases). CDR3 length: 18 amino acids. Trimming left V 4 bases short and J 3 bases short, with 22 bases between. Germline CDR1 reads SGHVS; CDR2 reads FQNEAQ. The CDR3 DNA is TGTGCCAGCAGCTGGGATCCCATAGGGACGGGGAACAATCAGCCCCAGCATTTT. The encoded protein is CASSWDPIGTGNNQPQHF.

J is TRBJ1-1 and V is TRBV9; D possibly corresponds to TRBD1 (5 bases). This CDR3 has 14 amino acids. CDR1 is SGDLS, CDR2 YYNGEE, per germline. V was trimmed by 2 bases and J by 0 bases, leaving 8 bases between them. The DNA of the CDR3 is TGTGCCAGCAGCGTGGGACCGATGAACACTGAAGCTTTCTTT. It yields the protein CASSVGPMNTEAFF.